Listed below are T cell receptor beta chains from one sample, sequenced in a study of cytomegalovirus exposure and HLA in healthy donors. Sequencing was performed with immunoSEQ multiplex PCR; in TCRdb, only in-frame clones are kept and a portion is missing. The sample has 150,000 to 200,000 clones, 70% to 90% seen once. Sequences were obtained from PBMCs. The receptors originated from a man aged 30 to 39 in good health and CMV-seropositive. Each CDR3 is given with its conserved first and last residue. Each record gives: V gene, D gene, J gene, CDR3 length, clone size, CDR3 DNA, CDR3 protein. D genes are given only for firm matches. Rows may omit the clone size; those that give it use once, few, many or a size class.

TRBV7-9	-	TRBJ1-2	17	-	TGTGCCAGCAGCCCGGGGACACCTCGGAAGGTTAACTATGGCTACACCTTC	CASSPGTPRKVNYGYTF
TRBV4-1	TRBD1	TRBJ2-7	17	-	TGCGCCAGCTCCCACCCGCGAAGGGGACAGGGTTCCTACGAGCAGTACTTC	CASSHPRRGQGSYEQYF
TRBV30	TRBD1	TRBJ1-5	13	-	TGTGCCTGGGCGGACAGGGGGGGTCAGCCCCAGCATTTT	CAWADRGGQPQHF
TRBV5-6	-	TRBJ1-3	15	-	TGTGCCAGCAGCTTGGGAGGCTTCTCCGGAAACACCATATATTTT	CASSLGGFSGNTIYF
TRBV4-2	-	TRBJ1-3	16	-	TGTGCCAGCAGCCAAGATTTTCCGGGAGCGGGAAACACCATATATTTT	CASSQDFPGAGNTIYF
TRBV7-9	TRBD2	TRBJ2-1	16	-	TGTGCCAGCACCCGAGGGTCGCTAGCGGGGGGCAATGAGCAGTTCTTC	CASTRGSLAGGNEQFF
TRBV7-3	TRBD1	TRBJ1-1	13	-	TGTGCCAGCAGCCCCAGGGGGCGCACTGAAGCTTTCTTT	CASSPRGRTEAFF
TRBV29-1	-	TRBJ1-3	14	-	TGCAGCGTTGATATAGGGAGCTCTGGAAACACCATATATTTT	CSVDIGSSGNTIYF
TRBV6-6	-	TRBJ2-1	12	-	TGTGCCAGCAGCCCCAGGGTCGCCGAGCAGTTCTTC	CASSPRVAEQFF
TRBV5-6	TRBD2	TRBJ2-3	16	-	TGTGCCAGCAGCCTGACTAGCGGGGGACTAACAGATACGCAGTATTTT	CASSLTSGGLTDTQYF
TRBV13	TRBD1	TRBJ1-2	13	-	TGTGCCAGCAGCACCCGACAGGGACGGGGCTACACCTTC	CASSTRQGRGYTF
TRBV7-2	-	TRBJ1-5	17	-	TGTGCCAGCAGCTTAAGGCCTCCCCTAGCCATGGCCCAGCCCCAGCATTTT	CASSLRPPLAMAQPQHF
TRBV4-1	-	TRBJ2-1	13	-	TGCGCCAGCAGCCAGTCCGGGACTCCTCACACGTTCTTC	CASSQSGTPHTFF
TRBV2	TRBD1	TRBJ2-1	15	-	TGTGCCAGCAGTGACCGGGACAGGACCTACAATGAGCAGTTCTTC	CASSDRDRTYNEQFF
TRBV6-4	TRBD2	TRBJ2-3	14	many	TGTGCCAGCAGTGACCTAGCGGGGGCAGATACGCAGTATTTT	CASSDLAGADTQYF
TRBV7-2	TRBD1	TRBJ2-1	16	-	TGTGCCAGCAGCACCCACGACAGGGGGATCTACAATGAGCAGTTCTTC	CASSTHDRGIYNEQFF
TRBV9	TRBD2	TRBJ2-1	15	-	TGTGCCAGCAGCCCTACGGGGGGGCTTGAGGATGAGCAGTTCTTC	CASSPTGGLEDEQFF
TRBV9	-	TRBJ2-5	14	-	TGTGCCAGCAGCGTAGCCATGGGCCGTGAGACCCAGTACTTC	CASSVAMGRETQYF
TRBV7-2	-	TRBJ2-5	14	-	TGTGCCAGCAGCTTAGGACGGGTCCAAGAGACCCAGTACTTC	CASSLGRVQETQYF
TRBV4-3	-	TRBJ2-2	13	once	TGCGCCAGCAGCCAAGATAGGGGCGGGGAGCTGTTTTTT	CASSQDRGGELFF